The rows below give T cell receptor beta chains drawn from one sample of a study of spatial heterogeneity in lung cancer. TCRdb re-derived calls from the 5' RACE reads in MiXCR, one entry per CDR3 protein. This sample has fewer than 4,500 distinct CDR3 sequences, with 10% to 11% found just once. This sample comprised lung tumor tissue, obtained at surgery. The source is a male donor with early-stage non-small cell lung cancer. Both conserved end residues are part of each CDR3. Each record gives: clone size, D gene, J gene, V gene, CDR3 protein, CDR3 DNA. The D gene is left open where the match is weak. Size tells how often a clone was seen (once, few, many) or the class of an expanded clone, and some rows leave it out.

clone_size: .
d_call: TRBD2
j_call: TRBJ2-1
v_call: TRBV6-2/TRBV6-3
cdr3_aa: CASRWTSGSFHNEQFF
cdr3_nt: TGTGCCAGCAGATGGACTAGCGGGAGTTTTCACAATGAGCAGTTCTTC

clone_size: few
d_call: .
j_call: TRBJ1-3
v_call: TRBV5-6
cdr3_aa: CASSNGNTIYF
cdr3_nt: TGTGCCAGCAGCAATGGAAACACCATATATTTT

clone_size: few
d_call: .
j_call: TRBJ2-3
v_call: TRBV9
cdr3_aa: CASSVGYPDTQYF
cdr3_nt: TGTGCCAGCAGCGTCGGGTACCCAGATACGCAGTATTTT

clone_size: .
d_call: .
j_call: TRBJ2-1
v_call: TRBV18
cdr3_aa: CASSATDEQFF
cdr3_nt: TGTGCCAGCTCCGCGACAGACGAGCAGTTCTTC

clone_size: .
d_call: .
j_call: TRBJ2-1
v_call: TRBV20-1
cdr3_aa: CSAPRGVAYNEQFF
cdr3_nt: TGCAGTGCTCCACGGGGAGTGGCCTACAATGAGCAGTTCTTC

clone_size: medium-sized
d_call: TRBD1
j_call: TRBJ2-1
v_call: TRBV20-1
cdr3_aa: CSARPSGDREGNEQFF
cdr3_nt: TGCAGTGCTAGACCTTCTGGGGACAGGGAGGGGAATGAGCAGTTCTTC

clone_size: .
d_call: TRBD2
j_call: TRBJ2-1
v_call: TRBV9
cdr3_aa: CASSVESGASGIYEQFF
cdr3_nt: TGTGCCAGCAGCGTAGAGTCCGGGGCTAGCGGGATTTATGAGCAGTTCTTC

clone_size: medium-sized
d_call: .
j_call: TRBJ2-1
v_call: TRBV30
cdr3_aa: CACFLGSSYNEQFF
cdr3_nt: TGTGCCTGCTTTCTAGGCAGCTCCTACAATGAGCAGTTCTTC

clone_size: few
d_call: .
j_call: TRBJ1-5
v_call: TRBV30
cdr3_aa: CAWSKGPRGNLAQHF
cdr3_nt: TGTGCCTGGAGTAAGGGGCCGAGGGGAAATCTGGCCCAGCATTTT

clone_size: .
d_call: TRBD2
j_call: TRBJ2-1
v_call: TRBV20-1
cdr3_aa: CSARAGLAGEHEQFF
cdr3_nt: TGCAGTGCTAGGGCCGGACTAGCGGGAGAGCATGAGCAGTTCTTC

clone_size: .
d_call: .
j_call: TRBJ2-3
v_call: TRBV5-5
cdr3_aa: CASSLELFTDTQYF
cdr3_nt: TGTGCCAGCAGCTTGGAGCTTTTCACAGATACGCAGTATTTT

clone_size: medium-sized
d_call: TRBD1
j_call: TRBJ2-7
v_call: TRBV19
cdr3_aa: CASSIVQGASLQYF
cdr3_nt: TGTGCCAGTAGTATAGTCCAGGGGGCAAGTCTGCAGTACTTC

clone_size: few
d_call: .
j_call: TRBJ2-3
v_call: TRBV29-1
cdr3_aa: CSVGHGGSTDTQYF
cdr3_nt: TGCAGCGTTGGCCACGGCGGGAGCACAGATACGCAGTATTTT

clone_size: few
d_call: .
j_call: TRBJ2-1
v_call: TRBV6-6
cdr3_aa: CASSPRLDEQFF
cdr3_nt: TGTGCCAGCAGCCCCCGGTTGGATGAGCAGTTCTTC

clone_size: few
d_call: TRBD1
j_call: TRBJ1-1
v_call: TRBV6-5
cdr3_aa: CASRAGGAGTEAFF
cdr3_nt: TGTGCCAGCAGGGCAGGGGGCGCGGGGACTGAAGCTTTCTTT

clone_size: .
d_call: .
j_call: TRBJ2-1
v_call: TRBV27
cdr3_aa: CASSLLVGYEQFF
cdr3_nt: TGTGCCAGCAGTTTATTGGTAGGGTATGAGCAGTTCTTC

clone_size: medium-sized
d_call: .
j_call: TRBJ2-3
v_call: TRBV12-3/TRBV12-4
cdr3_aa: CASSLGASVSDTQYF
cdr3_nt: TGTGCCAGCAGCCTAGGGGCGTCAGTTTCAGATACGCAGTATTTT

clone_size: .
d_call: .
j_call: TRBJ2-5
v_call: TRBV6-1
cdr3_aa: CASSELGETQYF
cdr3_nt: TGTGCCAGCAGTGAATTAGGGGAGACCCAGTACTTC

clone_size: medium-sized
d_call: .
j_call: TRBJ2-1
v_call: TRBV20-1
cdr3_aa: CSGVSGWDEQFF
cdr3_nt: TGCAGTGGAGTAAGCGGTTGGGATGAGCAGTTCTTC

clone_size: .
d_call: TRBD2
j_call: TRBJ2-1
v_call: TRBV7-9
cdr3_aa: CASSLLRGLMIDEQFF
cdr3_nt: TGTGCCAGCAGCTTACTCCGGGGACTAATGATTGATGAGCAGTTCTTC

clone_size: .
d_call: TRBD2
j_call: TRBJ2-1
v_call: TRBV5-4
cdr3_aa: CASSGVAGTNEQFF
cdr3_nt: TGTGCCAGCTCCGGGGTAGCGGGGACCAATGAGCAGTTCTTC

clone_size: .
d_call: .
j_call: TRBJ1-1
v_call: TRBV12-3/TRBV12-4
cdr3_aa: CASSLFQTGLEAFF
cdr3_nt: TGTGCCAGCAGTTTATTCCAAACAGGACTTGAAGCTTTCTTT

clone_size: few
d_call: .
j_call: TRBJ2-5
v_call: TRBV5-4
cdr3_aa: CASSFRRLAETQYF
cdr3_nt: TGTGCCAGCAGCTTTCGTCGGCTAGCTGAGACCCAGTACTTC

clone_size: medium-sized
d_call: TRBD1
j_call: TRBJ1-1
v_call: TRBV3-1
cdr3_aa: CASSHRTGRNTEAFF
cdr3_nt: TGTGCCAGCAGCCACAGGACAGGGCGCAACACTGAAGCTTTCTTT

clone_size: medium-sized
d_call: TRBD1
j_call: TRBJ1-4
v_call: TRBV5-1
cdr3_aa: CASSLFPGTGGNEKLFF
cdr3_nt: TGCGCCAGCAGTCTTTTCCCCGGGACAGGGGGGAATGAAAAACTGTTTTTT

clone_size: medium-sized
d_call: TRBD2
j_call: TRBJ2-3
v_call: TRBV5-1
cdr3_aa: CASSGTSGTNTDTQYF
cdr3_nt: TGCGCCAGCAGCGGAACTAGCGGAACCAACACAGATACGCAGTATTTT

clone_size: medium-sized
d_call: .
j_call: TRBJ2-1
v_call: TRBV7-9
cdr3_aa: CASSLVRRGDNEQFF
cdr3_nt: TGTGCCAGCAGCTTAGTAAGGAGGGGGGACAATGAGCAGTTCTTC

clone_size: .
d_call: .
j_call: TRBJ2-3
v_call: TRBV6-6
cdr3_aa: CASSYFDSTDTQYF
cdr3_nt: TGTGCCAGCAGTTATTTCGACAGCACAGATACGCAGTATTTT

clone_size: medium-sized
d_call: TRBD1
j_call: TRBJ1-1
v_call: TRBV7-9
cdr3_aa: CASSPEGTGHREVAFF
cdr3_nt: TGTGCCAGCAGCCCAGAAGGGACAGGGCACCGAGAAGTAGCTTTCTTT

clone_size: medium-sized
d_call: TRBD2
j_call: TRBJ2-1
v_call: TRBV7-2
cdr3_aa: CASSPPSAGSPPQQFF
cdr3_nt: TGTGCCAGCAGCCCTCCCTCAGCGGGAAGCCCTCCACAGCAGTTCTTC

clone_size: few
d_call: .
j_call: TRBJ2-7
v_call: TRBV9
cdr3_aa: CASSARGSSGPYEQYF
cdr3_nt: TGTGCCAGCAGCGCAAGGGGCTCCTCGGGACCCTACGAGCAGTACTTC

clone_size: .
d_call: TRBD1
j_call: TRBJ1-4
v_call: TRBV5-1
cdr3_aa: CASSWDRANEKLFF
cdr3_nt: TGCGCCAGCAGCTGGGACAGGGCTAATGAAAAACTGTTTTTT

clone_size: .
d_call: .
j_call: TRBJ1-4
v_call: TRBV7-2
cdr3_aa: CASSSGVGSLEGEKLFF
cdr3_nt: TGTGCCAGCAGCTCAGGGGTGGGCAGCCTAGAGGGTGAAAAACTGTTTTTT

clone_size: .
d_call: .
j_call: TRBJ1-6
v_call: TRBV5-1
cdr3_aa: CASSSQDNSPLHF
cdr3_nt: TGCGCCAGCAGCTCTCAGGATAATTCACCCCTCCACTTT

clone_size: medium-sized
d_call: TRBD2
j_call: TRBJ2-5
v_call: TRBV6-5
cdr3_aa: CASSSRLAHRETQYF
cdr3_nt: TGTGCCAGCAGTTCCCGACTAGCGCACAGGGAGACCCAGTACTTC

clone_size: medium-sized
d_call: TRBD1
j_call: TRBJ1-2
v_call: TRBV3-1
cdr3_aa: CASSPGGFGYTF
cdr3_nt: TGTGCCAGCAGCCCAGGGGGTTTCGGCTACACCTTC